This T cell receptor (beta chain) was sequenced in a study of shared clonotypes between healthy human individuals. The material for each subset, its genomic DNA, was split evenly across several immunoSEQ plates. Profiling relied on immunoSEQ multiplex PCR, and the TCRdb table lists in-frame clones only, not all of them. Among about 2.2 million clones listed, over 85% were seen once. Terminally differentiated effector memory CD45RA+ cells were excluded by CCR7 positive selection of CD45RO-negative cells. V shed 5 bases, J shed 8 bases, and the junction held 9 bases outside the gene matches. Germline CDR1 LNHNV, CDR2 YYDKDF (reference sequence). CDR3 size: 15 residues.

The sequencing input was naive CD8+ T cells from PBMCs. The sequence derives from a man younger than 35 in good health. Some clones in this sample may be carry-over from other donors' samples. The chain joins TRBV15 to TRBJ2-1; 10 bases line up with TRBD2. The CDR3 reads CATSARTSGLHEQFF. CDR3 sequence (DNA): TGTGCCACCAGCGCCCGGACTAGCGGTTTACATGAGCAGTTCTTC.